Listed here are 25 T cell receptor beta chains from one sample, sequenced in a study of beta chain features in type 1 diabetes. The study reverse transcribed the entire isolated RNA, so it sequenced expressed TCRB transcripts. Sequencing used immunoSEQ multiplex PCR; TCRdb keeps in-frame clones, though not all of them. Of 250,000 or so clones listed, less than 35% are singletons. The sequenced material came from central memory CD4+ T cells from blood. Receptors originate from a man in his thirties or forties in good health.

The CDR3 DNA follows: TGTGCCAGCTCACCTCCTAGCGGGAAAGGCGAGCAGTACTTC. Its translation is CASSPPSGKGEQYF. The V and J genes are TRBV18 and TRBJ2-7, with 9 bases matching TRBD2. CDR3 length: 14 residues. Germline V CDR1 and CDR2: KGHSH, LQKENI. The junction had 6 bases not matched to a gene; V was cut back by 3 bases and J by 6 bases.

In this sample, this clone turned up a few times. V usage is TRBV7-9 and J usage is TRBJ2-7; D not resolved. V was shortened by 4 bases and J by 4 bases, with 5 bases between the two germline ends. The CDR3 runs to 11 residues. Per the germline V gene, CDR1 is SEHNR and CDR2 is FQNEAQ (reference sequence). The CDR3 region has the DNA TGTGCCAGCAGCTCGGTATACGAGCAGTACTTC. Protein product: CASSSVYEQYF.

This clone came up a few times. The genes are TRBV5-1 and TRBJ2-7; 7 bases are shared with TRBD1. The CDR3 covers 14 residues. V was pared by 4 bases and J by 7 bases, with 11 bases of the junction left unmatched. CDR1 is SGHRS and CDR2 is YFSETQ in the germline V gene. CDR3 sequence (DNA): TGCGCCAGCAGCGACACAGGGGCCTTTTTGGAGCAGTACTTC. Amino acid sequence: CASSDTGAFLEQYF.

This clone was seen a handful of times. The J gene is TRBJ2-5, the V gene TRBV2, with 8 nucleotides matching TRBD1. CDR1 SNHLY and CDR2 FYNNEI come from the germline V gene. Trimming at V came to 6 bases and at J to 3 bases, leaving 9 bases not matched to a gene. This CDR3 is built from 15 residues. The CDR3 region has the DNA TGTGCCAGCAGCATGGACAGGGTAGGGAAAGAGACCCAGTACTTC. Translated: CASSMDRVGKETQYF.

The rearrangement uses TRBV11-2 and TRBJ1-2, with D perhaps matching TRBD1 (5 bases). CDR1 SGHAT and CDR2 FQNNGV come from the germline V gene. With 1 base removed from V and 3 bases from J, the gap between germline ends came to 9 bases. This CDR3 is built from 14 residues. In nucleotides, the CDR3 is TGTGCCAGCAGCTTAGGTGTGGGGCACTATGGCTACACCTTC. This sequence encodes CASSLGVGHYGYTF. Variable domain in full (rest from reference TRBV11-2 and TRBJ1-2): EAGVAQSPRYKIIEKRQSVAFWCNPISGHATLYWYQQILGQGPKLLIQFQNNGVVDDSQLPKDRFSAERLKGVDSTLKIQPAKLEDSAVYLCASSLGVGHYGYTFGSGTRLTVV.

This chain uses TRBV5-4 with TRBJ2-5; weak D call: TRBD1 (5 bases). V lost 4 bases and J 6 bases, leaving 19 bases between the germline ends. The CDR3 consists of 15 residues. In germline, CDR1 is SGHNT, CDR2 YYREEE (reference sequence). CDR3 residues: CASSAEAGSMQTQYF. The CDR3 DNA is TGTGCCAGCAGCGCCGAAGCAGGGTCGATGCAGACCCAGTACTTC.

This chain joins TRBV29-1 and TRBJ2-3, with TRBD1 as a possible D gene (6 bases). V lost 8 bases and J 2 bases, leaving 14 bases between the germline ends. Germline V gene lookup returns CDR1 SQVTM and CDR2 ANQGSEA. The CDR3 is made up of 13 amino acids. CDR3 amino acids: CSNLGTTTDTQYF. Written as DNA, the CDR3 is TGCAGCAATTTGGGGACAACCACAGATACGCAGTATTTT.

In its sample, this clone was seen a few times. The chain carries TRBV30 and TRBJ1-1; a weak D match, TRBD1 (6 bases). CDR1 and CDR2 (germline): GTSNPN, SVGIG (reference sequence). This CDR3 comprises 14 residues. The V end was cut by 3 bases, the J end by 5 bases, with 16 bases between. The CDR3 DNA reads TGTGCCTGGAGACTAGGAGGGGGGAGGACTGAAGCTTTCTTT. This gives the protein CAWRLGGGRTEAFF.

The rearrangement joins TRBV5-1 to TRBJ2-1; unclear D gene. The CDR3 spans 13 residues. V lost 0 bases and J lost 5, with 6 bases in between. CDR1 and CDR2 from the germline V gene are SGHRS and YFSETQ. DNA of the CDR3: TGCGCCAGCAGCTTGGAACTAAACAATGAGCAGTTCTTC. Translating gives CASSLELNNEQFF.

The V gene is TRBV19, the J gene TRBJ1-5; D unclear. Germline V gene data show CDR1 as LNHDA and CDR2 as SQIVND (reference sequence). V gave up 5 bases and J gave up 2 bases, with 16 bases separating them. The CDR3 covers 16 residues. CDR3 sequence reads: CASSPPPPAGNQPQHF. CDR3 DNA: TGTGCCAGTAGTCCACCTCCGCCTGCGGGCAATCAGCCCCAGCATTTT.

This clone was recorded a few times. The chain recombines TRBV18 with TRBJ2-5; 9 bases fit TRBD2. The germline V gene encodes CDR1 KGHSH and CDR2 LQKENI. The CDR3 covers 15 residues. The J segment lost 2 bases and the V segment lost 3 bases, leaving 4 bases of the junction unmatched. The DNA of the CDR3 is TGTGCCAGCTCACCCTCTAGCGGGGCTCAAGAGACCCAGTACTTC. It yields the protein CASSPSSGAQETQYF.

The chain is built from TRBV27 and TRBJ1-5; D is ambiguous. This CDR3 contains 13 residues. Germline lookup yields CDR1 MNHEY and CDR2 SMNVEV (reference sequence). Trimming took 3 bases from V and 9 from J, leaving 12 bases between them. CDR3 residues: CASSLGTNRPQHF. For the CDR3, the DNA is TGTGCCAGCAGTTTGGGAACTAACAGGCCCCAGCATTTT.

The J gene is TRBJ1-5, the V gene TRBV7-9; no clear D. The germline gives CDR1 SEHNR, CDR2 FQNEAQ (reference sequence). Trimming removed 2 bases from V and 4 bases from J, with 6 bases in between. This CDR3 has 13 amino acids. The CDR3 is CASSLSPNQPQHF. In nucleotides, the CDR3 is TGTGCCAGCAGCTTATCACCTAATCAGCCCCAGCATTTT.

The sample holds a few counts of this clone. The chain uses TRBV30 and TRBJ1-6; 12 bases agree with TRBD1. Germline-derived CDR1 and CDR2 are GTSNPN and SVGIG (reference sequence). This CDR3 has 15 amino acids. Trimming removed 0 bases from V and 8 bases from J; junction bases left unmatched: 2. In nucleotides, the CDR3 is TGTGCCTGGAGTGTGGGGACAGGGGGCTATTCACCCCTCCACTTT. Amino acids: CAWSVGTGGYSPLHF.

The chain combines TRBV9 with TRBJ2-1, with D uncertain. This CDR3 has 15 amino acids. Trimming left V 0 bases short and J 0 bases short, with 7 bases between. CDR1 is SGDLS, CDR2 YYNGEE, per germline. As DNA, the CDR3 is TGTGCCAGCAGCGTAGCCCCGGACTCCTACAATGAGCAGTTCTTC. This sequence encodes CASSVAPDSYNEQFF. The whole variable domain, filled in from reference TRBV9 and TRBJ2-1, reads DSGVTQTPKHLITATGQRVTLRCSPRSGDLSVYWYQQSLDQGLQFLIQYYNGEERAKGNILERFSAQQFPDLHSELNLSSLELGDSALYFCASSVAPDSYNEQFFGPGTRLTVL.

The V and J genes are TRBV5-1 and TRBJ2-2; D is undetermined. Trimming removed 4 bases from V and 7 bases from J, with 14 bases in between. Germline CDR1 is SGHRS and CDR2 is YFSETQ. The CDR3 consists of 14 residues. CDR3 bases: TGCGCCAGCAGCCTGCCGACGGATATCGGGGAGCTGTTTTTT. Translating gives CASSLPTDIGELFF.

This clone came up once. This chain connects TRBV2 to TRBJ2-3, with D possibly being TRBD2 (6 bases). The CDR3 spans 15 residues. V was pared by 4 bases and J by 0 bases, with 11 bases between. CDR1 is SNHLY and CDR2 is FYNNEI in the germline V gene. The CDR3 DNA reads TGTGCCAGCAGTGCAAGCGGGTCTAGCACAGATACGCAGTATTTT. This codes for CASSASGSSTDTQYF.

The J gene is TRBJ1-1, the V gene TRBV6-6, with 7 bases aligning to TRBD1. V was clipped by 7 bases and J by 3 bases; unmatched bases: 5. The V gene's germline CDR1 is MNHNY and CDR2 SVGAGI (reference sequence). CDR3 length: 13 residues. The CDR3 nucleotides read TGTGCCAGCACTGAGGACAGGTACACTGAAGCTTTCTTT. Residues: CASTEDRYTEAFF.

The chain combines TRBV6-5 with TRBJ2-7; 7 positions agree with TRBD1. V lost 9 bases and J lost 3; bases outside the gene matches: 2. Per the germline V gene, CDR1 is MNHEY and CDR2 is SVGAGI. The CDR3 length is 11 residues. This chain's CDR3 is CASGTVYEQYF. The CDR3 nucleotides read TGTGCCAGTGGGACAGTCTACGAGCAGTACTTC.

The V call is TRBV6-4, the J call TRBJ2-1, with 10 bases aligning to TRBD2. The V segment lost 6 bases and the J segment 9 bases; nucleotides outside the gene matches: 11. The CDR3 is 15 residues long. The germline gives CDR1 MRHNA, CDR2 SNTAGT. The CDR3 DNA sequence: TGTGCCAGCAGCCCTAGCGGGAGCAACGACGGTGAGCAGTTCTTC. Translation: CASSPSGSNDGEQFF.

This clone has just a few counts. V usage is TRBV5-4 and J usage is TRBJ2-7; 8 bases match TRBD2. This CDR3 has 15 amino acids. Germline V CDR1 and CDR2: SGHNT, YYREEE (reference sequence). The V segment lost 0 bases and the J segment 3 bases; nucleotides outside the gene matches: 5. The CDR3 loop reads CASSLGSGGLYEQYF. CDR3 in DNA: TGTGCCAGCAGCTTGGGCAGCGGGGGACTCTACGAGCAGTACTTC.

This clone has just a few counts. One base separates it from a far larger clone, so it is likely a read error. The chain uses TRBV7-2 and TRBJ1-6; D unresolved. Germline-derived CDR1 and CDR2 are SGHTA and FQGNSA. CDR3 length equals 17 residues. Between the trimmed V and J ends, which lost 1 base and 1 base, there was a span of 11 bases. The CDR3 loop is CASSLDRAASYNSPLHF. The CDR3 nucleotides read TGTGCCAGCAGCTTAGATCGAGCGGCATCCTATAATTCACCCCTCCACTTT.

The gene calls are TRBV7-7 and TRBJ2-2, with TRBD1 identical over 8 bases. The trim removed 5 bases at V and 5 bases at J, leaving 1 base unmatched. This CDR3 spans 13 amino acids. The germline CDR1 and CDR2 sequences are SSHAT and FNYEAQ (reference sequence). The CDR3 nucleotides read TGTGCCAGCAGCGACAGGGGAACCGGGGAGCTGTTTTTT. It yields the protein CASSDRGTGELFF.

The genes are TRBV30 and TRBJ2-5, with TRBD2 matching over 12 bases. CDR3 length: 13 amino acids. V dropped 4 bases and J dropped 6; count of bases not matched to a gene: 3. CDR1 and CDR2 from the germline V gene are GTSNPN and SVGIG (reference sequence). Written as DNA, the CDR3 is TGTGCCTGGACTAGCGGGGGGGCGAAGACCCAGTACTTC. It is translated as CAWTSGGAKTQYF.

This clone was recorded once. The rearrangement joins TRBV6-5 to TRBJ1-5, with 10 bases identical to TRBD1. Looked up from germline, CDR1 is MNHEY and CDR2 is SVGAGI. The CDR3 is 16 residues long. The junction had 4 bases not matched to a gene; V was cut back by 2 bases and J by 3 bases. The CDR3 loop reads CASSYGDRGTNQPQHF. CDR3 DNA sequence: TGTGCCAGCAGTTACGGGGACAGGGGTACCAATCAGCCCCAGCATTTT.